This T cell receptor beta chain was sequenced during a study of blood T cell repertoires in COVID-19 (dated by TCRdb to the early 2020s). Regarding the study in general: Collaborator samples came from the United States, Italy and Spain and covered acute and convalescent phases of COVID-19. The prospective study material was composed of cDNA or gDNA derived from T cells, B-cell-depleted T cells, or PBMCs. Deeply sampled blood TCRbeta repertoires from subjects exposed to, actively infected with, or recovered from COVID-19 were included in the dataset. The repertoires were released in a freely available public database meant as a resource for research on the immune response to SARS-CoV-2. Samples were obtained from the ongoing ImmuneRACE study (first 160 participants) and from over a thousand subjects provided by 6 global collaborators. A de-identified subject ID, COVID-19 status, age in years and sex were almost always included in the sample metadata. HLA class I and class II types, where available, came from metadata supplied by the sample provider rather than from assay-based typing. What the work shows at the level of the full study, not this receptor alone: The amount of clinical and demographic metadata varied by source and participant and was provided uncurated.

Each collaborating institution followed its own protocols to collect whole blood in K2EDTA tubes. Collaborator samples were shipped for TCRbeta analysis as frozen whole blood, isolated PBMCs, or DNA extracted from either sample type. As concerns this clone: Its cognate antigen has yet to be identified. No quality values exist for individual bases; no much larger clone is one base distant.

TCRbeta CDR3 regions were amplified from genomic DNA using the immunoSEQ Assay, a bias-controlled multiplex PCR. The source study handled its data this way. Nucleated cell counts per sample were estimated from amplification of reference gene primers within the assay. To quantify the absolute abundance of each unique TCRbeta CDR3 rearrangement, sequence reads were collapsed and filtered. For each sample, productive Simpson clonality was calculated as the square root of Simpson's diversity index over productive rearrangements. TCRdb's version of the immuneACCESS table is confined to in-frame rearrangements and falls short of the full clone set. An unresolved V gene accounts for under half of the shortfall where checked; the remainder is of unknown origin. V and J calls and clone size follow that table, whereas D and trimming were derived from the DNA. Here the sample has around 15,000 clones; 90% to 95% occur a single time. Less than 5% of the sample lies in the top ten.

The CDR3 spans 10 residues, from the cysteine through the phenylalanine. Here the CDR3 DNA is all that survives: 30 bases in frame from base 1. V loses 10 bases, J loses 1 base, and the germline ends lie 4 bases apart. The germline V gene encodes CDR1 ENHRY and CDR2 SYGVKD. The material sequenced was peripheral blood. This clonotype originated in a man aged 55 to 70 with active COVID-19. The rearrangement combines TRBV10-3 with TRBJ1-1, with the D gene not clear enough to name. The bases are TGTGCCACAGGGAACACTGAAGCTTTCTTT. Translated, it reads CATGNTEAFF.